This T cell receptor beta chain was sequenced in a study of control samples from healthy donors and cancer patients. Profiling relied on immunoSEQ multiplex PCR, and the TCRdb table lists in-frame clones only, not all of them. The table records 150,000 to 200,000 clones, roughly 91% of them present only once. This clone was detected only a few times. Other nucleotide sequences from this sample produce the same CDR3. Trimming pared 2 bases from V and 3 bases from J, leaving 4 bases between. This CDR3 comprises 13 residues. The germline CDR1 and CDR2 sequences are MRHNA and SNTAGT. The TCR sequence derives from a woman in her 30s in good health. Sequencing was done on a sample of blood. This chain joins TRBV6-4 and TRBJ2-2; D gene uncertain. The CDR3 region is CASSDGDTGELFF. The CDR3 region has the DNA TGTGCCAGCAGTGACGGGGACACCGGGGAGCTGTTTTTT.